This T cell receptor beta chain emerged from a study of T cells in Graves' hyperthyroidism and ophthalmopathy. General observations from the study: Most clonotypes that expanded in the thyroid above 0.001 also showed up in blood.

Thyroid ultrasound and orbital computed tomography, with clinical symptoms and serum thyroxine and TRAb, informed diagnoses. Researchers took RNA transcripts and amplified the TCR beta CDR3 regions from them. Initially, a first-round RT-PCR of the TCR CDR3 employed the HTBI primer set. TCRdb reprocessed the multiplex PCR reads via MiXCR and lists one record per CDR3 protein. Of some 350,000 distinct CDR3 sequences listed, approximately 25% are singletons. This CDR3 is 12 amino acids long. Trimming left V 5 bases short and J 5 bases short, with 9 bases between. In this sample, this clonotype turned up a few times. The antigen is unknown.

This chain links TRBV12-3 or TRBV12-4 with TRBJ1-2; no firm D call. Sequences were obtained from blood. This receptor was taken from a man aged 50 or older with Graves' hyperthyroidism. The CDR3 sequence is CASSRSRYGYTF. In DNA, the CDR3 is TGTGCCAGCAGTCGAAGTCGATATGGCTACACCTTC.